This TCR beta chain was recovered during a study of a mutant IDH1 vaccine in newly diagnosed glioma. About the study: Radiotherapy, temozolomide, or both had been given previously, and both were given to most.

Assay used: immunoSEQ multiplex PCR; TCRdb lists only in-frame clones, some missing. The sample holds about 51,000 clones, around 78% seen once. A note on this clone: Its cognate antigen is unknown.

Stated time point: week 5, during vaccination. Vaccination used 300 ug of mutant IDH1 20-mer peptide per dose, with topical imiquimod. This receptor was identified in a man between 45 and 60 years old with glioma. This sample comprised PBMCs, obtained from a glioma patient whose treatment included an IDH1 peptide vaccine.

CDR3 bases: TGTGCCAGTAGCCGTAGCTCTGGGGCCAACGTCCTGACTTTC. Translated, it gives CASSRSSGANVLTF. This rearrangement joins TRBV19 to TRBJ2-6; D is ambiguous. CDR1 and CDR2 from the germline V gene are LNHDA and SQIVND (reference sequence). V lost 6 bases and J 0 bases, leaving 6 bases between the germline ends. The CDR3 runs 14 residues. Variable domain in full (rest from reference TRBV19 and TRBJ2-6): DGGITQSPKYLFRKEGQNVTLSCEQNLNHDAMYWYRQDPGQGLRLIYYSQIVNDFQKGDIAEGYSVSREKKESFPLTVTSAQKNPTAFYLCASSRSSGANVLTFGAGSRLTVL.